The 19 T cell receptor beta chains listed next were all sequenced from one sample in a study of T cells in women clearing cervical HPV infection. Produced via immunoSEQ multiplex PCR; TCRdb's table is partial and in-frame only. This sample lists around 39,000 clones; its ten largest clones have around 6.4%. Specimen: blood buffy coat. The receptors were gathered from a woman aged 18 to 75 with a cervical HPV16 infection that either progressed to CIN3+ or cleared (not recorded which).

Comments on this clone: The CDR3 end lies 3 residues beyond the end of the read and is filled in from the germline J gene. V gene TRBV30 combines with J gene TRBJ2-7; 15 nucleotides line up with TRBD2. Trimming removed 3 bases from V and 4 bases from J; junction bases left unmatched: 1. The CDR3 is made up of 14 amino acids. Germline assignment: CDR1 GTSNPN and CDR2 SVGIG (reference sequence). CDR3 DNA (partial): TGTGCCTGGAGGGGGACTAGCGGGAGGTACGAG. It translates to CAWRGTSGRYE. The whole CDR3 protein is CAWRGTSGRYEQYF.

Turning to this clone: Sequencing ends 3 residues short of the CDR3 end; the germline J gene provides the rest. J is TRBJ2-3 and V is TRBV29-1, with 7 nucleotides matching TRBD2. The CDR3 contains 12 residues. Germline CDR1 reads SQVTM; CDR2 reads ANQGSEA. The CDR3: CSERAHGGTQYF. CDR3 DNA, as far as it was read: TGCAGCGAACGAGCCCACGGGGGGACG.

About this clone itself: Read coverage stops 3 residues before the CDR3 terminus; the germline J gene supplies the remainder. The chain links TRBV5-1 to TRBJ2-5; TRBD2 might be the D (6 bases). Germline assignment: CDR1 SGHRS and CDR2 YFSETQ. Trimming took off 2 bases at V and 2 bases at J, with 16 bases between the two ends. The length of the CDR3 is 16 residues. The CDR3 loop is CASSFVGLTNQETQYF. The sequenced part of the CDR3 DNA is TGCGCCAGCAGCTTCGTGGGACTCACAAATCAAGAGACC.

Remarks on this clone: The CDR3 is cut off 3 residues early in the read; its end comes from the germline J gene. This sequence joins TRBV5-4 and TRBJ2-4; the D gene is possibly TRBD1 (6 bases). Between the trimmed V and J ends, which lost 3 bases and 0 bases, there was a span of 7 bases. Germline-derived CDR1 and CDR2 are SGHNT and YYREEE (reference sequence). The CDR3 covers 14 residues. The sequenced part of the CDR3 DNA is TGTGCCAGCAGCTCGGACAGAGCCAAAAACATT. This encodes CASSSDRAKNI. The entire CDR3 protein reads CASSSDRAKNIQYF.

About this clone itself: Read data end 3 residues before the CDR3 end; the end is taken from the germline J gene. This chain connects TRBV5-1 to TRBJ2-3, with D possibly TRBD2 on 5 matching bases. Germline CDR1 reads SGHRS; CDR2 reads YFSETQ. The V end was cut by 0 bases, the J end by 0 bases, with 8 bases between. The CDR3 is 15 amino acids. The CDR3 region is CASSLAQRSTDTQYF. The CDR3 bases that were read are TGCGCCAGCAGCTTGGCTCAGCGGAGCACAGATACG.

Of note for this clone: The read ends 3 residues early relative to the CDR3; the germline J gene fills the gap. The rearrangement links TRBV7-9 to TRBJ2-2; D gene ambiguous. The CDR3 extends over 15 amino acids. Germline loops: CDR1 SEHNR, CDR2 FQNEAQ (reference sequence). The V gene lost 5 bases and the J gene lost 0 bases, with 10 bases spanning the gap. The chain's CDR3 is CASSVKVANTGELFF. Partial CDR3 DNA: TGTGCCAGCAGCGTTAAGGTCGCGAACACCGGGGAG.

Comment on this clone: The read ends 3 residues before the CDR3 terminus; that terminus is restored from the germline J gene. The V and J genes are TRBV5-1 and TRBJ1-1; 9 bases are shared with TRBD1. Germline V gene data show CDR1 as SGHRS and CDR2 as YFSETQ. CDR3 size: 15 residues. The CDR3 sequence is CASSLGTTGGFEAFF. The part of the CDR3 DNA that was read is TGCGCCAGCAGCTTGGGGACCACAGGGGGCTTCGAA.

Details on this clone: From the germline J gene comes the end of the CDR3, since the read stops 3 residues before it. The rearrangement uses TRBV6-2 or TRBV6-3 and TRBJ1-5; tentative D call: TRBD1 (6 bases). V lost 8 bases, J lost 3 bases, and 17 bases lay in between. Germline-derived CDR1 and CDR2 are MNHEY and SVGEGT. The CDR3 runs to 15 residues. CDR3 in amino acids: CASLQEGVVNQPQHF. Partial CDR3 DNA: TGTGCCAGCCTCCAGGAGGGGGTGGTCAATCAGCCC.

As regards this clone: The read ends 3 residues early relative to the CDR3; the germline J gene fills the gap. The chain joins TRBV7-3 to TRBJ1-1; D gene uncertain. V was pared by 5 bases and J by 3 bases, with 10 bases between. The germline V gene has CDR1 SGHTA and CDR2 FQGTGA. The CDR3 totals 13 residues. The part of the CDR3 DNA that was read is TGTGCCAGCAGCGTCCAACGGGACACTGAA. Amino acid sequence: CASSVQRDTE. The CDR3, in full, reads CASSVQRDTEAFF.

In regard to this clone: The read stops 3 residues short of the end of the CDR3; the missing end is completed from the germline J gene. J is TRBJ2-5 and V is TRBV20-1, with 8 bases identical to TRBD1. Trimming cost V 5 bases and J 5 bases; bases outside gene matches: 7. Per the germline V gene, CDR1 is DFQATT and CDR2 is SNEGSKA (reference sequence). This CDR3 is 13 amino acids long. Incomplete CDR3 DNA: TGCAGTGCTGGTCCGGGACAGGTTGAGACC. Encoded protein: CSAGPGQVET. The whole CDR3 sequence reads CSAGPGQVETQYF.

Partial CDR3 DNA: TGTGCCAGCAGCCCTCGGACAGTTATCACTGAA. It specifies CASSPRTVITE. The full CDR3 is CASSPRTVITEAFF. V usage is TRBV7-2 and J usage is TRBJ1-1; TRBD1 might be the D (6 bases). The sequence runs out 3 residues before the end of the CDR3; the remainder is reconstructed from the germline J gene. Per the germline V gene, CDR1 is SGHTA and CDR2 is FQGNSA. The CDR3 loop spans 14 amino acids. Trimming shortened V by 5 bases and J by 4 bases, and 14 bases separated the two germline ends.

As for this clone: The read stops 3 residues short of the end of the CDR3; the missing end is completed from the germline J gene. The chain couples TRBV20-1 to TRBJ2-1; 10 nucleotides agree with TRBD2. The germline V gene has CDR1 DFQATT and CDR2 SNEGSKA (reference sequence). This CDR3 is 15 amino acids long. V was pared by 6 bases and J by 4 bases, with 9 bases of the junction left unmatched. The part of the CDR3 DNA that was read is TGCAGTGCAAAAGGACAGCGGGGGGGATACAATGAG. Translating gives CSAKGQRGGYNE. The whole CDR3 reads CSAKGQRGGYNEQFF.

Worth noting for this clone: The CDR3 extends 3 residues past the end of the read, so its final part is completed from the germline J gene. This chain links TRBV18 with TRBJ2-3; a possible D gene is TRBD1 (6 bases). This CDR3 comprises 13 residues. The germline V gene has CDR1 KGHSH and CDR2 LQKENI. Trimming pared 8 bases from V and 5 bases from J, leaving 14 bases between. Partial CDR3 DNA: TGTGCCAGCCTACAGGGAAGGGGAGATACG. It is translated as CASLQGRGDT. The entire CDR3 reads CASLQGRGDTQYF.

Of note for this clone: The read terminates 3 residues before the CDR3 end, so the remaining end is supplied by the germline J gene. The V and J genes are TRBV5-6 and TRBJ1-2; TRBD1 agrees at 8 bases. CDR1 and CDR2 (germline): SGHDT, YYEEEE. The ends lost 0 bases at V and 6 bases at J; junction bases unmatched: 1. The CDR3 consists of 13 residues. CDR3 DNA (partial): TGTGCCAGCAGCTTGGGACAGGGGAATGGC. Translated: CASSLGQGNG. Given in full, the CDR3 is CASSLGQGNGYTF.

A note on this clone: The read stops 3 residues short of the end of the CDR3; the missing end is completed from the germline J gene. J is TRBJ2-3 and V is TRBV13; D uncertain. The V gene's germline CDR1 is PRHDT and CDR2 FYEKMQ (reference sequence). The CDR3 runs 13 residues. V lost 1 base and J lost 6, with 8 bases in between. The sequenced CDR3 bases are TGTGCCAGCAGCTTAGATCGGGTGGATACG. Translating it yields CASSLDRVDT. The whole CDR3 protein reads CASSLDRVDTQYF. The full variable domain, its missing parts supplied by reference TRBV13 and TRBJ2-3, is AAGVIQSPRHLIKEKRETATLKCYPIPRHDTVYWYQQGPGQDPQFLISFYEKMQSDKGSIPDRFSAQQFSDYHSELNMSSLELGDSALYFCASSLDRVDTQYFGPGTRLTVL.

Remarks on this clone: The read stops 3 residues short of the end of the CDR3; the missing end is completed from the germline J gene. The genes are TRBV30 and TRBJ1-4; TRBD1 aligns across 10 bases. The CDR3 consists of 14 residues. V shed 4 bases and J 6 bases; nucleotides not matched to a gene: 5. CDR1 and CDR2 from the germline V gene are GTSNPN and SVGIG (reference sequence). CDR3 DNA, as far as it was read: TGTGCCTGGACCAGAGGGACAGGGGATGAAAAA. Translating it yields CAWTRGTGDEK. The full CDR3 is CAWTRGTGDEKLFF.

Comments on this clone: The read falls 3 residues short of the CDR3 end, and the missing part is taken from the germline J gene. The rearrangement links TRBV19 to TRBJ1-5; D might be TRBD1 (6 bases). The V gene's germline CDR1 is LNHDA and CDR2 SQIVND (reference sequence). The CDR3 contains 15 residues. V shed 6 bases and J shed 7 bases, with 19 bases lying between them. The CDR3 DNA, read in part, is TGTGCCAGTAGAGAGGGACACCATCAGAGGCAGCCC. It is translated as CASREGHHQRQP. The full CDR3 protein is CASREGHHQRQPQHF.

With regard to this clone: The read is 3 residues too short to cover the CDR3 end, so that end is filled in from the germline J gene. This chain uses TRBV29-1 with TRBJ1-1; a weak D match, TRBD1 (6 bases). Trimming pared 6 bases from V and 0 bases from J, leaving 20 bases between. CDR3 length: 16 amino acids. The germline gives CDR1 SQVTM, CDR2 ANQGSEA. The chain's CDR3 is CSVAGEYGAMNTEAFF. The sequenced part of the CDR3 DNA is TGCAGCGTCGCAGGGGAATACGGAGCCATGAACACTGAA.

As to this clone: The CDR3 end lies 3 residues beyond the end of the read and is filled in from the germline J gene. This chain joins TRBV5-1 and TRBJ2-2, with D perhaps TRBD1 or TRBD2 (5 bases each). The V gene's germline CDR1 is SGHRS and CDR2 YFSETQ. V gave up 2 bases and J gave up 6 bases, with 8 bases separating them. This CDR3 spans 13 amino acids. CDR3 loop: CASSFQGAGELFF. The DNA read from the CDR3 is TGCGCCAGCAGCTTTCAGGGAGCCGGGGAG.